This T cell receptor beta chain was identified in a study of blood T cell repertoires in COVID-19. The wider study: The origin of the acute and convalescent COVID-19 samples was the United States, Italy and Spain. PBMCs, B-cell-depleted T cells, or T cells were the source of the cDNA or gDNA that made up the material.

The germline CDR1 and CDR2 sequences are MNHNY and SVGAGI (reference sequence). Trimming removed 6 bases at V and 5 bases at J, with 14 bases between. This CDR3 contains 13 residues. Authors' processing steps: Amplification of reference gene primers was used by the study to estimate nucleated cell counts. The assay was immunoSEQ multiplex PCR, and TCRdb's table has in-frame clones only and misses some. V, J and clone size were drawn from that table, and D and trimming were deduced from the DNA. Of about 220,000 clones listed, less than 85% are singletons. Sequencing used peripheral blood. The rearrangement joins TRBV6-6 to TRBJ2-7, with D maybe TRBD1 (6 bases). The sequence derives from a woman of 80 years or more with acute or convalescent COVID-19. This CDR3 reads CASRDSDLDEQYF. CDR3 nucleotide sequence: TGTGCCAGCAGGGACAGTGACCTTGACGAGCAGTACTTC.